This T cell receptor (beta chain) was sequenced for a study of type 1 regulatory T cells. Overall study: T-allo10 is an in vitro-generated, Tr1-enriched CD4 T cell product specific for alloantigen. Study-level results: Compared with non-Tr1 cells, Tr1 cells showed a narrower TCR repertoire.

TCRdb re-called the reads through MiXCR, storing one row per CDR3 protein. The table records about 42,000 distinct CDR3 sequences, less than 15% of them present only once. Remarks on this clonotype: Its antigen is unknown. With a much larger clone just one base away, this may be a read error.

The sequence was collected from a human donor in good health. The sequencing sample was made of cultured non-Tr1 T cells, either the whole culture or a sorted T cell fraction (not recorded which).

The CDR3 DNA sequence: TGTGCCATAGGTGATTTCGAGGCCCAGTACTTC. Its translation: CAIGDFEAQYF. The V and J genes are TRBV10-3 and TRBJ2-5; D unclear. CDR3 length: 11 amino acids. Looked up from germline, CDR1 is ENHRY and CDR2 is SYGVKD. Trimming removed 9 bases from V and 9 bases from J, with 14 bases in between.